This paragraph covers one T cell receptor beta chain sequence. A junction boundary mismatches the germline segment, possibly from a read error. Germline lookup yields CDR1 MGHDK and CDR2 SYGVNS. CDR3 length: 13 residues. These data are taken from a study of blood T cell repertoires in COVID-19. Study-wide context: Specimens from acute and convalescent COVID-19 originated in the United States, Italy and Spain. T cells, B-cell-depleted T cells, or PBMCs provided the cDNA or gDNA that served as material.

Generated by immunoSEQ multiplex PCR, the TCRdb table keeps only in-frame clones and is missing some. The top ten clones hold roughly 13% of a sample with roughly 30,000 clones, about 79% of them seen once. This TCR derives from a human donor in a cohort sampled during active COVID-19. The genes are TRBV25-1 and TRBJ1-4; 7 bases agree with TRBD1. Sequenced: peripheral blood. CDR3 in amino acids: CASRDRADEKLFF. The CDR3 DNA sequence: TGTGCCAGCCGTGACAGGGCCGATGAAAAACTGTTTTTT.